This TCR beta chain was identified in a study of blood T cell repertoires in COVID-19. For the study at large: The origin of the acute and convalescent COVID-19 samples was the United States, Italy and Spain. Sources were T cells, B-cell-depleted T cells, or PBMCs; the material itself was cDNA or gDNA.

The CDR3 consists of 13 residues. Trimming took 5 bases from V and 3 from J, leaving 9 bases between them. The repertoire was sequenced with immunoSEQ multiplex PCR; TCRdb's copy has only in-frame clones and lacks some. The repertoire holds roughly 500,000 clones, approximately 87% seen once, with 1.8% in the top ten. The source is a woman aged 40 to 55 who had recovered from COVID-19. The sample comprised PBMCs or T cells enriched from blood (not recorded which). The chain couples TRBV12-3 or TRBV12-4 to TRBJ2-3; a possible D gene is TRBD2 (6 bases). CDR3 in DNA: TGTGCCAGCAGTCAAGGAGGGACAGATACGCAGTATTTT. Protein: CASSQGGTDTQYF.